One and the same sample provided the 14 T cell receptor beta chains below, sequenced in a study of blood T cells in healthy people across ages. With a J-beta primer mix and a sample-barcoded 5' primer, a second PCR ran roughly 6 to 11 cycles. TCRdb itself ran the 5' RACE reads through MiXCR, one entry per CDR3 protein. This sample has more than 1,400,000 distinct CDR3 sequences, with approximately 40% found just once. The sequencing sample was made of blood. Receptors were obtained from a woman younger than 35 in good health.

The chain uses TRBV10-2 and TRBJ1-2, with D unclear. Germline CDR1 is WSHSY and CDR2 is SAAADI. CDR3 length: 14 residues. Deletions cut 3 bases from V and 5 bases from J, with 13 bases between. DNA of the CDR3: TGCGCCAGCAGTGACCAGAGCAAAGGGTATGGCTACACCTTC. This sequence encodes CASSDQSKGYGYTF.

The chain combines TRBV6-6 with TRBJ1-2; TRBD1 is a possible D gene (5 bases). Germline CDR1 and CDR2: MNHNY and SVGAGI (reference sequence). V lost 6 bases and J 7 bases, leaving 24 bases between the germline ends. The CDR3 length is 16 residues. The CDR3 sequence is CASRPYLTEGTTGYTF. CDR3 coding DNA: TGTGCCAGCAGACCCTACTTGACAGAGGGAACGACTGGCTACACCTTC.

The chain uses TRBV9 and TRBJ2-5; the match to TRBD2 covers 9 bases. CDR1 is SGDLS, CDR2 YYNGEE, per germline. Trimming cost V 0 bases and J 2 bases; bases outside gene matches: 2. The CDR3 length is 15 residues. The CDR3 spells CASSVASGVQETQYF. CDR3 nucleotide sequence: TGTGCCAGCAGCGTAGCTAGCGGGGTTCAAGAGACCCAGTACTTC.

The chain carries TRBV7-9 and TRBJ2-1, with 10 nucleotides matching TRBD1. This CDR3 spans 20 amino acids. V shed 7 bases, J shed 4 bases, and the junction held 22 bases outside the gene matches. From germline, CDR1 is SEHNR and CDR2 FQNEAQ (reference sequence). The CDR3 DNA is TGTGCCAGCATTAGACAGGGGGCCGGAGAGCGGGGGTCGATTTACAATGAGCAGTTCTTC. Encoded protein: CASIRQGAGERGSIYNEQFF.

This clonotype showed up many times. The chain is built from TRBV7-9 and TRBJ2-1; 9 nucleotides line up with TRBD1. Germline V gives CDR1 SEHNR, CDR2 FQNEAQ (reference sequence). The CDR3 contains 14 residues. Trimming removed 3 bases from V and 7 bases from J; junction bases left unmatched: 4. CDR3 sequence reads: CASSLGTGLNEQFF. CDR3 in DNA: TGTGCCAGCAGCTTGGGGACAGGGCTAAATGAGCAGTTCTTC. The variable domain in full, completed from reference TRBV7-9 and TRBJ2-1, reads DTGVSQNPRHKITKRGQNVTFRCDPISEHNRLYWYRQTLGQGPEFLTYFQNEAQLEKSRLLSDRFSAERPKGSFSTLEIQRTEQGDSAMYLCASSLGTGLNEQFFGPGTRLTVL.

This clonotype turned up a few times. This chain joins TRBV3-1 and TRBJ1-1; no definite D call. From germline, CDR1 is LGHDT and CDR2 YNNKEL (reference sequence). The CDR3 extends over 11 amino acids. V dropped 7 bases and J dropped 2 bases, with 5 bases sitting between them. This CDR3 is CASTQNTEAFF. CDR3 nucleotides: TGTGCCAGCACGCAAAACACTGAAGCTTTCTTT.

This clonotype was counted once. A read error may explain this, as a much larger clone is one base away. The V call is TRBV10-3, the J call TRBJ2-3; TRBD2 might be the D (6 bases). V was shortened by 11 bases and J by 2 bases, with 14 bases between the two germline ends. Per germline, CDR1 ENHRY and CDR2 SYGVKD. The CDR3 is made up of 13 amino acids. The CDR3 is CAPRDSPTDTQYF. The CDR3 DNA reads as TGTGCCCCAAGGGACTCTCCCACAGATACGCAGTATTTT.

This clonotype was seen a few times. This sequence joins TRBV20-1 and TRBJ2-3; 7 bases are a match to TRBD2. This CDR3 contains 15 residues. The germline gives CDR1 DFQATT, CDR2 SNEGSKA (reference sequence). The junction had 6 bases not matched to a gene; V was cut back by 0 bases and J by 3 bases. The CDR3 DNA reads as TGCAGTGCTAGAGAGGCGGCGGGAGTGACAGATACGCAGTATTTT. The encoded protein is CSAREAAGVTDTQYF.

The chain is built from TRBV2 and TRBJ2-7; weak D call: TRBD1 (6 bases). V was clipped by 6 bases and J by 2 bases, with 17 bases between them. Germline-derived CDR1 and CDR2 are SNHLY and FYNNEI. The CDR3 spans 15 residues. CDR3 coding DNA: TGTGCCAGCAGCGCCCAGGGGTCACGAACCTACGAGCAGTACTTC. This gives the protein CASSAQGSRTYEQYF.

The genes are TRBV5-4 and TRBJ2-2; 11 bases match TRBD2. The CDR3 is 22 residues long. Per germline, CDR1 SGHNT and CDR2 YYREEE (reference sequence). V trimming: 0 bases; J trimming: 0 bases; junction bases outside the gene matches: 16. CDR3 residues: CASSLVFLAGGAGPPNTGELFF. The CDR3 DNA follows: TGTGCCAGCAGCTTGGTGTTCCTAGCGGGGGGTGCCGGGCCCCCGAACACCGGGGAGCTGTTTTTT.

The count of this clonotype is one. The chain is built from TRBV5-1 and TRBJ2-2; no clear D. The CDR3 has 16 residues. The ends were cut back, 4 bases at V and 0 bases at J, with 13 bases in the middle. The germline CDR1 and CDR2 sequences are SGHRS and YFSETQ. The CDR3 protein is CASSRWTVANTGELFF. The DNA for the CDR3 is TGCGCCAGCAGCCGGTGGACCGTTGCGAACACCGGGGAGCTGTTTTTT.

The CDR3 DNA reads as TGTGCCAGCAGTTACCTGACTAGCGGGAGACCCAATGAGCAGTTCTTC. It translates to CASSYLTSGRPNEQFF. V usage is TRBV6-5 and J usage is TRBJ2-1, with 12 bases aligning to TRBD2. Germline V gives CDR1 MNHEY, CDR2 SVGAGI. The CDR3 covers 16 residues. The V and J ends lost 2 bases and 6 bases, in that order; junction bases with no gene match: 5.

The chain uses TRBV6-1 and TRBJ1-2; 7 bases line up with TRBD1. From germline, CDR1 is MNHNS and CDR2 SASEGT. The CDR3 extends over 15 amino acids. Trimming cost V 6 bases and J 0 bases; bases outside gene matches: 7. The CDR3 bases are TGTGCCAGCAGGGAACCCGGACAGGCTAACTATGGCTACACCTTC. It yields the protein CASREPGQANYGYTF.

This clonotype turned up a few times. The chain recombines TRBV11-2 with TRBJ2-7; 9 bases align to TRBD2. Germline CDR1 is SGHAT and CDR2 is FQNNGV. The CDR3 has 16 residues. The junction had 8 bases not matched to a gene; V was cut back by 5 bases and J by 0 bases. CDR3 residues: CASSPLGSGSSYEQYF. DNA of the CDR3: TGTGCCAGCAGCCCCTTGGGTAGCGGGAGCTCCTACGAGCAGTACTTC. The full variable domain, rest sourced from reference TRBV11-2 and TRBJ2-7, is EAGVAQSPRYKIIEKRQSVAFWCNPISGHATLYWYQQILGQGPKLLIQFQNNGVVDDSQLPKDRFSAERLKGVDSTLKIQPAKLEDSAVYLCASSPLGSGSSYEQYFGPGTRLTVT.